These 27 T cell receptor beta chains were all obtained from the same sample, sequenced in a study of PD-1 blockade in mismatch repair-deficient tumors. Only in-frame clones appear in the TCRdb table, and some are missing; sequencing was by immunoSEQ multiplex PCR. Here the sample spans about 67,000 clones, 60% to 80% being singletons. The material sequenced was peripheral blood, taken 2 weeks after starting pembrolizumab. The receptors shown here come from an adult with mismatch repair-deficient cancer.

The chain links TRBV27 to TRBJ2-7; 10 nucleotides agree with TRBD1. This CDR3 contains 20 residues. V shed 1 base and J 3 bases; nucleotides not matched to a gene: 18. Looked up from germline, CDR1 is MNHEY and CDR2 is SMNVEV (reference sequence). The CDR3 nucleotides are TGTGCCAGCAGTTTATTCGGAGTCCGGGACAGGGGCCCCTCCGGCTACGAGCAGTACTTC. It is translated as CASSLFGVRDRGPSGYEQYF.

The chain is built from TRBV6-6 and TRBJ2-5; 7 bases agree with TRBD2. This CDR3 has 15 residues. CDR1 is MNHNY and CDR2 is SVGAGI in the germline V gene (reference sequence). V was pared by 6 bases and J by 1 base, with 8 bases of the junction left unmatched. The CDR3 DNA is TGTGCCAGCAGCCATTGGGGGGGGGTCCAAGAGACCCAGTACTTC. Encoded protein: CASSHWGGVQETQYF.

This rearrangement joins TRBV7-7 to TRBJ1-5; D not resolved. CDR3 length: 13 amino acids. CDR1 and CDR2 (germline): SSHAT, FNYEAQ (reference sequence). CDR3: CASPLGGNQPQHF. The CDR3 DNA follows: TGTGCTAGCCCTCTTGGGGGCAATCAGCCCCAGCATTTT.

This chain links TRBV11-3 with TRBJ2-2; D remains ambiguous. V dropped 4 bases and J dropped 3 bases, with 12 bases sitting between them. CDR3 size: 15 residues. Germline CDR1 SGHNT, CDR2 YENEEA. The CDR3 region is CASSSADSDTGELFF. The CDR3 DNA is TGTGCCAGCAGCTCTGCTGACTCGGACACCGGGGAGCTGTTTTTT. The whole variable domain, filled in from reference TRBV11-3 and TRBJ2-2, reads EAGVVQSPRYKIIEKKQPVAFWCNPISGHNTLYWYLQNLGQGPELLIRYENEEAVDDSQLPKDRFSAERLKGVDSTLKIQPAELGDSAVYLCASSSADSDTGELFFGEGSRLTVL.

The V and J genes are TRBV27 and TRBJ2-7; D perhaps matches TRBD2 (6 bases). CDR1 and CDR2 from the germline V gene are MNHEY and SMNVEV (reference sequence). Trimming pared 8 bases from V and 2 bases from J, leaving 16 bases between. The CDR3 totals 14 residues. As DNA, the CDR3 is TGTGCCAGCGGGACCGGGACTGCTACCTACGAGCAGTACTTC. Translating it yields CASGTGTATYEQYF.

The genes are TRBV2 and TRBJ2-5; the match to TRBD2 covers 10 bases. CDR3 size: 13 residues. V lost 7 bases and J lost 4; bases outside the gene matches: 3. Germline V gene data show CDR1 as SNHLY and CDR2 as FYNNEI. The CDR3: CASKREGPETQYF. The DNA of the CDR3 is TGTGCCAGCAAGCGGGAGGGACCAGAGACCCAGTACTTC.

The V gene is TRBV27, the J gene TRBJ1-5; D gene ambiguous. V shed 5 bases and J shed 6 bases, with 17 bases lying between them. Germline V gene lookup returns CDR1 MNHEY and CDR2 SMNVEV (reference sequence). The CDR3 covers 15 residues. The CDR3 is CASSPATGISQPQHF. CDR3 sequence (DNA): TGTGCCAGCAGTCCCGCCACGGGAATTTCTCAGCCCCAGCATTTT.

This clone is judged medium-sized (0.01 to 0.1%). V usage is TRBV6-5 and J usage is TRBJ2-1; possibly TRBD1 or TRBD2 for D (5 bases each). CDR3 length: 15 residues. Per germline, CDR1 MNHEY and CDR2 SVGAGI. Trimming took 5 bases from V and 1 from J, leaving 12 bases between them. The CDR3 coding sequence is TGTGCCAGCAGTCTCGGGACGGCGTCCTACAATGAGCAGTTCTTC. Translating gives CASSLGTASYNEQFF.

This rearrangement joins TRBV5-6 to TRBJ2-3; 12 bases match TRBD2. This CDR3 spans 16 amino acids. The V gene's germline CDR1 is SGHDT and CDR2 YYEEEE. The J segment lost 4 bases and the V segment lost 4 bases, leaving 7 bases of the junction unmatched. CDR3: CASSLTSGSLADTQYF. DNA for the CDR3: TGTGCCAGCAGCCTGACTAGCGGGAGCTTAGCAGATACGCAGTATTTT.

The table lists this clone with a few counts. This chain links TRBV7-6 with TRBJ1-5; D is unclear. Germline assignment: CDR1 SGHVS and CDR2 FNYEAQ. The V and J ends lost 0 bases and 10 bases respectively, with 10 bases between them. This CDR3 region has 13 residues. This CDR3 is CASSLADRQPQHF. DNA for the CDR3: TGTGCCAGCAGCTTAGCGGATCGACAACCCCAGCATTTT.

This chain joins TRBV6-1 and TRBJ1-1; D is uncertain. CDR3 length equals 13 residues. Germline V gene sequence: CDR1 MNHNS, CDR2 SASEGT. The germline V and J ends were trimmed by 3 bases and 8 bases, with 13 bases remaining between them. CDR3 sequence reads: CASSDSGFREAFF. CDR3 nucleotides: TGTGCCAGCAGTGACTCGGGCTTTAGGGAAGCTTTCTTT.

The J gene is TRBJ1-2, the V gene TRBV6-5; unclear D gene. The V gene lost 5 bases and the J gene lost 5 bases, with 6 bases spanning the gap. Germline V lookup: CDR1 MNHEY, CDR2 SVGAGI. The CDR3 has 11 residues. CDR3 nucleotide sequence: TGTGCCAGCAGTGACGATTATGGCTACACCTTC. It specifies CASSDDYGYTF.

This clone appeared a few times. V usage is TRBV18 and J usage is TRBJ2-2, with 7 bases lining up with TRBD1. This CDR3 has 16 amino acids. Germline-derived CDR1 and CDR2 are KGHSH and LQKENI. The V gene end was trimmed by 3 bases and the J gene end by 0 bases; junction bases not matched to a gene: 4. CDR3 in amino acids: CASSPGQASNTGELFF. In DNA form, the CDR3 reads TGTGCCAGCTCACCTGGACAGGCCTCGAACACCGGGGAGCTGTTTTTT.

This sequence joins TRBV30 and TRBJ1-1, with D unresolved. The CDR3 spans 13 residues. Germline assignment: CDR1 GTSNPN and CDR2 SVGIG (reference sequence). Trimming cost V 3 bases and J 1 base, with 9 bases left between them. CDR3 coding DNA: TGTGCCTGGAGCTTAGGAGGGAACACTGAAGCTTTCTTT. It yields the protein CAWSLGGNTEAFF.

This clone has a handful of counts. Here the CDR3 reads CASSEARRISYEQYF. The CDR3 nucleotides read TGTGCCAGCAGTGAAGCGAGGCGAATCTCCTACGAGCAGTACTTC. The rearrangement uses TRBV6-1 and TRBJ2-7; D is unresolved. This CDR3 comprises 15 residues. V dropped 0 bases and J dropped 0 bases, with 9 bases sitting between them. Per the germline V gene, CDR1 is MNHNS and CDR2 is SASEGT.

As concerns this clone: Other DNA sequences from this sample encode an identical CDR3 as well. This chain links TRBV2 with TRBJ2-3; D not resolved. This CDR3 is built from 11 residues. The V gene lost 5 bases and the J gene lost 3 bases, with 3 bases spanning the gap. Looked up from germline, CDR1 is SNHLY and CDR2 is FYNNEI. The CDR3 DNA sequence: TGTGCCAGCAGTCTTACAGATACGCAGTATTTT. Its protein product is CASSLTDTQYF.

The gene calls are TRBV5-1 and TRBJ1-3; D might be TRBD1 (5 bases). The CDR3 is 14 residues long. V was clipped by 4 bases and J by 2 bases, with 10 bases between them. Germline V lookup: CDR1 SGHRS, CDR2 YFSETQ. CDR3 DNA: TGCGCCAGCAGCCCGGGGGGTGCTGGAAACACCATATATTTT. Encoded protein: CASSPGGAGNTIYF.

This clone was seen a single time. V is TRBV27 and J is TRBJ2-2; 11 bases line up with TRBD1. The CDR3 length is 14 residues. Trimming removed 11 bases from V and 4 bases from J; junction bases left unmatched: 6. The germline V gene encodes CDR1 MNHEY and CDR2 SMNVEV (reference sequence). The CDR3 DNA sequence: TGTGCCGCGGGGACAGGGGGGGGCACCGGGGAGCTGTTTTTT. Residues: CAAGTGGGTGELFF.

The chain employs TRBV27 and TRBJ1-5; 8 nucleotides agree with TRBD1. J lost 1 base, V lost 5 bases, and 4 bases had no gene match. Looked up from germline, CDR1 is MNHEY and CDR2 is SMNVEV (reference sequence). The CDR3 is 15 residues long. In DNA, the CDR3 is TGTGCCAGCAGTCCAACAGGGGGGAGCAATCAGCCCCAGCATTTT. Its protein product is CASSPTGGSNQPQHF.

This chain links TRBV10-3 with TRBJ2-6, with D tentatively TRBD2 (5 bases). The V end lost 6 bases, the J end lost 1 base, and 7 bases lay between the germline ends. Germline V gives CDR1 ENHRY, CDR2 SYGVKD. There are 14 residues in the CDR3. Written as DNA, the CDR3 is TGTGCCATCAGGGGAGCATCTGGGGCCAACGTCCTGACTTTC. Translation: CAIRGASGANVLTF.

This chain links TRBV30 with TRBJ2-1; unclear D gene. CDR1 is GTSNPN, CDR2 SVGIG, per germline (reference sequence). Trimming removed 0 bases from V and 7 bases from J, with 13 bases in between. This CDR3 comprises 14 residues. The CDR3 region is CAWSVLDIRNEQFF. CDR3 sequence (DNA): TGTGCCTGGAGTGTACTTGACATTAGGAATGAGCAGTTCTTC.

The chain uses TRBV18 and TRBJ1-3, with 7 bases lining up with TRBD1. With 3 bases clipped from V and 2 bases from J, the junction kept 4 bases outside the gene matches. The CDR3 is 15 amino acids. Per the germline V gene, CDR1 is KGHSH and CDR2 is LQKENI. The CDR3 DNA reads as TGTGCCAGCTCACCGACAGGGACGGCTGGAAACACCATATATTTT. Protein sequence: CASSPTGTAGNTIYF. Full variable domain (outside the CDR3, taken from reference TRBV18 and TRBJ1-3): NAGVMQNPRHLVRRRGQEARLRCSPMKGHSHVYWYRQLPEEGLKFMVYLQKENIIDESGMPKERFSAEFPKEGPSILRIQQVVRGDSAAYFCASSPTGTAGNTIYFGEGSWLTVV.

CDR3 DNA: TGCGCCAGCACCATTGATGGGGGGATAAACTATGGCTACACCTTC. This sequence encodes CASTIDGGINYGYTF. This rearrangement joins TRBV5-1 to TRBJ1-2; D might be TRBD1 (5 bases). CDR3 size: 15 residues. Germline V CDR1 and CDR2: SGHRS, YFSETQ. V gave up 6 bases and J gave up 2 bases, with 17 bases separating them.

A note on this clone: An end of the junction differs from the germline gene, which may be a read error. This chain links TRBV7-3 with TRBJ1-1; a possible D gene is TRBD1 (5 bases). There are 13 residues in the CDR3. Germline CDR1 SGHTA, CDR2 FQGTGA. The CDR3 spells CASSLTRGTEAFF. The CDR3 bases are TGTGCCAGCAGCCTAACACGGGGGACTGAAGCTTTCTTT.

The CDR3 reads CASSPGTGNQPQHF. The DNA for the CDR3 is TGTGCCAGCTCACCCGGGACAGGGAATCAGCCCCAGCATTTT. V usage is TRBV18 and J usage is TRBJ1-5, with 9 bases identical to TRBD1. From germline, CDR1 is KGHSH and CDR2 LQKENI. The CDR3 is 14 residues long. The V gene end was trimmed by 3 bases and the J gene end by 4 bases; junction bases not matched to a gene: 1.

This sequence joins TRBV19 and TRBJ1-4, with D possibly being TRBD1 (5 bases). The germline V and J ends were trimmed by 3 bases and 5 bases, with 13 bases remaining between them. This CDR3 comprises 15 residues. The germline CDR1 and CDR2 sequences are LNHDA and SQIVND (reference sequence). CDR3 nucleotides: TGTGCCAGTAGTATCGGGCAGGGCTTGAATGAAAAACTGTTTTTT. Translation gives CASSIGQGLNEKLFF.

The rearrangement links TRBV5-1 to TRBJ2-3; D not certain. The V end lost 0 bases, the J end lost 3 bases, and 2 bases lay between the germline ends. Germline V gene data show CDR1 as SGHRS and CDR2 as YFSETQ. The CDR3 totals 12 residues. CDR3 sequence: CASSLETDTQYF. The CDR3 region has the DNA TGCGCCAGCAGCTTGGAGACAGATACGCAGTATTTT.